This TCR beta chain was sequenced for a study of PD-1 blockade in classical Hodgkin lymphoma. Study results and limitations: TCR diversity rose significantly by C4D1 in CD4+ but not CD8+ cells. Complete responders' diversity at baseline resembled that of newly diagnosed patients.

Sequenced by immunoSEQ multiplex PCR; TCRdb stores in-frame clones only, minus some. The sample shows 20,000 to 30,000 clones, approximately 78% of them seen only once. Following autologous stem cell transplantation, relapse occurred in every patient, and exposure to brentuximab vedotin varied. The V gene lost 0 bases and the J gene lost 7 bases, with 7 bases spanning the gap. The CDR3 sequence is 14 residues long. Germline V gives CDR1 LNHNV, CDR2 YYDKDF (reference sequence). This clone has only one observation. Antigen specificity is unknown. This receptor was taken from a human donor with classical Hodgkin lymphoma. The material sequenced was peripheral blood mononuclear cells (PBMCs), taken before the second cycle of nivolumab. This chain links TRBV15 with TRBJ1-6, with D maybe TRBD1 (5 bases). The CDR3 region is CATSRDRGNSPLHF. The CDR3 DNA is TGTGCCACCAGCAGAGATCGGGGGAATTCACCCCTCCACTTT.